This is a list of T cell receptor beta chains from one sample in a study of blood T cells in healthy people across ages. Each CDR3 protein gets one entry after TCRdb re-called the 5' RACE reads with MiXCR. The data contain fewer than 2,000,000 distinct CDR3 sequences, roughly a third of them seen just once; the ten biggest clones take up about 11%. The sample comprised blood. These receptors originate from a woman aged 25 to 39 in good health. Each CDR3 is given with its conserved first and last residue. The order of the fields is clone size, D gene, J gene, V gene, CDR3 protein, CDR3 DNA. The D gene is left open where the match is weak. The listing skips clone size in some rows; elsewhere it reads once, few, many or a size class.

- | TRBD2 | TRBJ2-3 | TRBV6-1 | CASSRLAGASTDTQYF | TGTGCCAGCAGCAGATTAGCGGGGGCTAGCACAGATACGCAGTATTTT
- | TRBD2 | TRBJ2-1 | TRBV5-1 | CASSLRASGGAGEQFF | TGCGCCAGCAGCTTGAGGGCTAGCGGGGGGGCCGGTGAGCAGTTCTTC
few | - | TRBJ1-3 | TRBV18 | CASSADIGRSGNTIYF | TGTGCCAGCTCAGCGGACATCGGACGCTCTGGAAACACCATATATTTT
- | TRBD1 | TRBJ2-1 | TRBV7-9 | CANSSDRVAYNEQFF | TGTGCCAACAGCTCGGACAGGGTGGCCTACAATGAGCAGTTCTTC
- | - | TRBJ2-3 | TRBV20-1 | CSASETGASTDTQYF | TGCAGTGCTAGTGAAACAGGAGCTAGCACAGATACGCAGTATTTT
- | - | TRBJ1-1 | TRBV27 | CASKELPGNEAFF | TGTGCCAGCAAAGAACTCCCAGGGAATGAAGCTTTCTTT
- | - | TRBJ2-5 | TRBV5-1 | CASSSPEVWGQETQYF | TGCGCCAGCAGCTCCCCCGAGGTATGGGGCCAAGAGACCCAGTACTTC
- | - | TRBJ2-1 | TRBV7-9 | CASTQRPNEQFF | TGTGCCAGCACCCAGCGGCCAAATGAGCAGTTCTTC
- | TRBD2 | TRBJ2-5 | TRBV4-2 | CASSQGSSGRAQEETQYF | TGTGCCAGCAGCCAAGGCTCTAGCGGGAGGGCTCAAGAAGAGACCCAGTACTTC
few | - | TRBJ2-7 | TRBV5-6 | CASSPGHRYEQYF | TGTGCCAGCAGTCCGGGACACCGCTACGAGCAGTACTTC
- | - | TRBJ2-1 | TRBV28 | CASTNPGALYNEQFF | TGTGCCAGCACCAATCCAGGGGCACTGTACAATGAGCAGTTCTTC
few | - | TRBJ2-3 | TRBV3-1 | CASSQVPLQGPDTQYF | TGTGCCAGCAGCCAAGTCCCCCTTCAGGGTCCAGATACGCAGTATTTT
few | TRBD1 | TRBJ2-1 | TRBV20-1 | CSAPPGRQGASSYNEQFF | TGCAGTGCCCCCCCCGGGCGACAGGGGGCGAGCTCCTACAATGAGCAGTTCTTC
- | - | TRBJ1-4 | TRBV7-6 | CASSLSIGLNEKRFF | TGTGCCAGCAGCTTATCTATAGGGCTAAATGAAAAACGGTTTTTT
- | TRBD1 | TRBJ1-5 | TRBV7-3 | CASSLTWDRLNQPQHF | TGTGCCAGCAGCTTAACGTGGGACAGATTAAATCAGCCCCAGCATTTT
- | - | TRBJ2-1 | TRBV3-1 | CASQTDNEQFF | TGTGCCAGCCAGACGGACAATGAGCAGTTCTTC
few | - | TRBJ2-7 | TRBV10-2 | CASGAKDEQYF | TGCGCCAGCGGAGCAAAGGACGAGCAGTACTTC
few | - | TRBJ2-7 | TRBV7-3 | CASSFDSTGEQYF | TGTGCCAGCAGCTTTGACAGCACTGGTGAGCAGTACTTC
- | TRBD1 | TRBJ1-1 | TRBV2 | CASLKDRDTEAFF | TGTGCCAGCCTCAAGGACAGGGACACTGAAGCTTTCTTT
few | TRBD1 | TRBJ2-2 | TRBV6-1 | CASSGTWDREVRTGELFF | TGTGCCAGCAGTGGGACCTGGGACAGGGAGGTTCGCACCGGGGAGCTGTTTTTT
- | - | TRBJ2-5 | TRBV6-5 | CASSYSLVTWETQYF | TGTGCCAGCAGTTACTCGCTAGTTACCTGGGAGACCCAGTACTTC
- | - | TRBJ2-1 | TRBV24-1 | CATSAEGRNEQFF | TGTGCCACCAGTGCCGAAGGAAGAAATGAGCAGTTCTTC
once | TRBD1 | TRBJ2-1 | TRBV14 | CASSQDLAGTGGKDEQFF | TGTGCCAGCAGCCAAGACCTTGCCGGGACAGGGGGCAAGGATGAGCAGTTCTTC
- | TRBD2 | TRBJ2-7 | TRBV6-2/TRBV6-3 | CASSLIGTISYEQYF | TGTGCCAGCAGCCTTATCGGGACTATCTCCTACGAGCAGTACTTC
- | TRBD2 | TRBJ2-1 | TRBV20-1 | CSARKGLAFYNEQFF | TGCAGTGCTAGAAAGGGACTAGCCTTCTACAATGAGCAGTTCTTC
many | TRBD2 | TRBJ2-3 | TRBV20-1 | CSATRPSGTTDTQYF | TGCAGTGCTACTAGGCCTAGCGGGACCACAGATACGCAGTATTTT
- | - | TRBJ2-2 | TRBV24-1 | CATADTQRNTGELFF | TGTGCCACCGCCGACACACAGCGGAACACCGGGGAGCTGTTTTTT
few | TRBD2 | TRBJ2-7 | TRBV9 | CASSVGAGVSYEQYF | TGTGCCAGCAGCGTAGGAGCGGGGGTCTCCTACGAGCAGTACTTC
- | TRBD2 | TRBJ2-5 | TRBV7-9 | CASSPGSGREAYVQYF | TGTGCCAGCAGCCCAGGCAGCGGGAGAGAGGCCTACGTGCAGTACTTC
many | - | TRBJ1-1 | TRBV30 | CAWSIYRDTEAFF | TGTGCCTGGAGTATTTACAGGGACACTGAAGCTTTCTTT
many | - | TRBJ2-7 | TRBV20-1 | CSAIGGRTYEQYF | TGCAGTGCTATCGGCGGTCGGACCTACGAGCAGTACTTC
- | - | TRBJ2-7 | TRBV5-5 | CASSSINGISYEQYF | TGTGCCAGCAGCTCAATCAACGGGATCTCCTACGAGCAGTACTTC
- | - | TRBJ2-1 | TRBV11-2 | CARDLKGSYEQFF | TGTGCCAGGGACCTTAAGGGGAGTTATGAGCAGTTCTTC
- | - | TRBJ2-6 | TRBV10-3 | CAISESQATGANVLTF | TGTGCCATCAGTGAGTCACAAGCTACTGGGGCCAACGTCCTGACTTTC
- | - | TRBJ2-7 | TRBV2 | CASSGLGSSYEQYF | TGTGCCAGCAGTGGTCTAGGGAGCTCCTACGAGCAGTACTTC
few | - | TRBJ1-2 | TRBV12-3/TRBV12-4 | CASPAPSGHGYTF | TGTGCCAGCCCGGCCCCTAGCGGCCATGGCTACACCTTC
few | - | TRBJ2-2 | TRBV4-1 | CASSQTLFSGELFF | TGCGCCAGCAGCCAAACCCTATTCTCCGGGGAGCTGTTTTTT
- | - | TRBJ1-5 | TRBV5-1 | CASSPNQGGQPQHF | TGCGCCAGCAGCCCGAACCAAGGGGGACAGCCCCAGCATTTT
- | - | TRBJ2-5 | TRBV10-3 | CAISQKETQYF | TGTGCCATCAGCCAAAAAGAGACCCAGTACTTC
- | - | TRBJ2-5 | TRBV20-1 | CSARAAGRLLQETQYF | TGCAGTGCCAGGGCCGCGGGACGCCTACTTCAAGAGACCCAGTACTTC